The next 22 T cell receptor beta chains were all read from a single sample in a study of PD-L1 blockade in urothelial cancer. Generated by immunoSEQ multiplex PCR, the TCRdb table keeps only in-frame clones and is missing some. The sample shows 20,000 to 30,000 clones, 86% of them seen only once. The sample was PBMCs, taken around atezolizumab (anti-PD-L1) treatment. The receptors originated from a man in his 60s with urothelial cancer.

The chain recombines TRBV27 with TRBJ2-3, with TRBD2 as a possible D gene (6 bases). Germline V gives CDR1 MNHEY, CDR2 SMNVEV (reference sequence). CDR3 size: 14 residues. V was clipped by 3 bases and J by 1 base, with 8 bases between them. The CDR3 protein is CASSLGGGTDTQYF. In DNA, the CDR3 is TGTGCCAGCAGTTTGGGGGGAGGCACAGATACGCAGTATTTT.

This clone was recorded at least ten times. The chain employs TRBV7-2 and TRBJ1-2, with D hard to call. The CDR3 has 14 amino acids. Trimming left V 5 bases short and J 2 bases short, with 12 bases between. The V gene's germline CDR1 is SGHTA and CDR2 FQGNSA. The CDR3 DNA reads TGTGCCAGCAGCCGTGGGTGGGCGAACTATGGCTACACCTTC. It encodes CASSRGWANYGYTF. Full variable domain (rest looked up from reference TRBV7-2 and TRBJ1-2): GAGVSQSPSNKVTEKGKDVELRCDPISGHTALYWYRQSLGQGLEFLIYFQGNSAPDKSGLPSDRFSAERTGGSVSTLTIQRTQQEDSAVYLCASSRGWANYGYTFGSGTRLTVV.

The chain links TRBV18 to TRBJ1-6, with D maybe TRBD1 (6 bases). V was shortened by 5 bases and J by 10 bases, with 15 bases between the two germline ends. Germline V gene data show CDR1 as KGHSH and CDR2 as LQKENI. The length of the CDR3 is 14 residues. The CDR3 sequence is CASSSTGSESPLHF. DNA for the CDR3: TGTGCCAGCTCATCAACAGGGTCCGAATCACCCCTCCACTTT.

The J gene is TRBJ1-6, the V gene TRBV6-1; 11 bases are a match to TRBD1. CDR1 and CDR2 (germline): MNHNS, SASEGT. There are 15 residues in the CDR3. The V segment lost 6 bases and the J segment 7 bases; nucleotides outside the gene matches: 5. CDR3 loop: CASRSGQGGNSPLHF. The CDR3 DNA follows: TGTGCCAGCAGGTCGGGACAGGGGGGCAATTCACCCCTCCACTTT.

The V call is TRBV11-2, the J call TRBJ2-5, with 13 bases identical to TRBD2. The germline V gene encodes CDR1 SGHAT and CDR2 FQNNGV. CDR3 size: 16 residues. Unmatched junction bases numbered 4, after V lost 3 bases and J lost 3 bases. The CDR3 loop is CASSFWTSGGEETQYF. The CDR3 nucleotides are TGTGCCAGCAGCTTCTGGACTAGCGGGGGAGAAGAGACCCAGTACTTC.

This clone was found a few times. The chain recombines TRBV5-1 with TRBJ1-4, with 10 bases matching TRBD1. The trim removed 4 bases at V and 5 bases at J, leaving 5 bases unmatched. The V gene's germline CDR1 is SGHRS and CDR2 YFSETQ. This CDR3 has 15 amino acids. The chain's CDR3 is CASSRGQGVNEKLFF. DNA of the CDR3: TGCGCCAGCAGCCGCGGACAGGGGGTGAATGAAAAACTGTTTTTT.

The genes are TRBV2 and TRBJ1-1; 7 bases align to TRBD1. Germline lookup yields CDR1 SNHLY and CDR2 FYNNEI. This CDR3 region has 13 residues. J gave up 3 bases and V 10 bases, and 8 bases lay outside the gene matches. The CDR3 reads CATSGQLYTEAFF. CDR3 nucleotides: TGTGCCACGTCGGGACAGCTGTACACTGAAGCTTTCTTT.

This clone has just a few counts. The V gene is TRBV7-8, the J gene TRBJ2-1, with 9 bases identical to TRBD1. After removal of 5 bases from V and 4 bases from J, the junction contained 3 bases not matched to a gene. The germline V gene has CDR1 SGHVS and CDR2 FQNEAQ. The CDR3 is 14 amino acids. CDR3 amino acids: CASSTGQGYNEQFF. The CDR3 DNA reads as TGTGCCAGCAGCACGGGACAGGGTTACAATGAGCAGTTCTTC.

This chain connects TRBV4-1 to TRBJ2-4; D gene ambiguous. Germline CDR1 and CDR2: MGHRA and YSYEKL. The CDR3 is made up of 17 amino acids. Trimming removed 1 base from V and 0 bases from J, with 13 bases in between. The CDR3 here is CASSQVFPGLAKNIQYF. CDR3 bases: TGCGCCAGCAGCCAAGTATTCCCGGGTTTAGCCAAAAACATTCAGTACTTC.

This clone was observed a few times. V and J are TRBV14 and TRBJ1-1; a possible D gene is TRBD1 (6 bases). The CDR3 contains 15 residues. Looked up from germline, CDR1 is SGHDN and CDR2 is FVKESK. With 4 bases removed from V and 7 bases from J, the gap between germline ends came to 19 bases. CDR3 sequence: CASSLDRNSPREAFF. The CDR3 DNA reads TGTGCCAGCAGCCTAGACAGGAATTCGCCCCGTGAAGCTTTCTTT.

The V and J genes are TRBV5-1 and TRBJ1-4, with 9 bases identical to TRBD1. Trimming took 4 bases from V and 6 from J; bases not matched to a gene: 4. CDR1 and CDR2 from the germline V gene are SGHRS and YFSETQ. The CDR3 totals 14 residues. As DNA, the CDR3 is TGCGCCAGCAGCGAACAGGGGGCTGATGAAAAACTGTTTTTT. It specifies CASSEQGADEKLFF.

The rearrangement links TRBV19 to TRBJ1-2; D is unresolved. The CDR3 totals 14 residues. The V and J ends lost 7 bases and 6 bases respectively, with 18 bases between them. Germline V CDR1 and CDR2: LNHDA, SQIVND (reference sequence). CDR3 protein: CASNAPGPPNGYTF. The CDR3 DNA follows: TGTGCCAGTAACGCGCCTGGGCCTCCTAATGGCTACACCTTC.

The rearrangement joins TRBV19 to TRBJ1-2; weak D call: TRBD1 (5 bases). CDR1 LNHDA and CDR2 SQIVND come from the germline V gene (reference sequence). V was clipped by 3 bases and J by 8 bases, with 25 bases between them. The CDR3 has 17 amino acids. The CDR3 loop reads CASSIAKTGGLMYGYTF. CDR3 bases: TGTGCCAGTAGTATCGCTAAAACCGGGGGATTAATGTACGGCTACACCTTC.

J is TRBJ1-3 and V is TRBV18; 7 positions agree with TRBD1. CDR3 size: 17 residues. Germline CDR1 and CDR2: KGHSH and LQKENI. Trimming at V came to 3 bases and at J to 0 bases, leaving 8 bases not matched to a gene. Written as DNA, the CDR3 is TGTGCCAGCTCACCTCAGACAGGGAGTCTCTCTGGAAACACCATATATTTT. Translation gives CASSPQTGSLSGNTIYF.

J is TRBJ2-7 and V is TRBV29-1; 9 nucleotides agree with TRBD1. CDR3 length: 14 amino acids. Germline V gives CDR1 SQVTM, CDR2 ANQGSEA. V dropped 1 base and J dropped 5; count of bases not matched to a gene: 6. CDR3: CSVEGTGEYHEQYF. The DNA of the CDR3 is TGCAGCGTTGAAGGGACAGGGGAATACCACGAGCAGTACTTC.

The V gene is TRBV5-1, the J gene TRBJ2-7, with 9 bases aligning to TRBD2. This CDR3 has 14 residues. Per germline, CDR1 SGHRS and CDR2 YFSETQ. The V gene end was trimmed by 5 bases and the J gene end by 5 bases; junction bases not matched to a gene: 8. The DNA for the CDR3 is TGCGCCAGCAGATTCCTAGCGGGATCCCACGAGCAGTACTTC. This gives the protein CASRFLAGSHEQYF.

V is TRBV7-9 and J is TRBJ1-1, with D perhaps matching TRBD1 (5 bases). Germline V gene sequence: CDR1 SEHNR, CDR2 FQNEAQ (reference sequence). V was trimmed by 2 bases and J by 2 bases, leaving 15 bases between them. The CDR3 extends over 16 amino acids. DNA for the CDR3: TGTGCCAGCAGCTTATGGTCGGGGGGTCTAAACACTGAAGCTTTCTTT. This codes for CASSLWSGGLNTEAFF.

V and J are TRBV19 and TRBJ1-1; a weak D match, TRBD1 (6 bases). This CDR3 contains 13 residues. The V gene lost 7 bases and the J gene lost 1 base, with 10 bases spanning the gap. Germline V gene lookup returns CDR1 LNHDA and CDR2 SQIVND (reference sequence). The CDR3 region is CASKTDRNTEAFF. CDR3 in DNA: TGTGCCAGTAAGACGGACAGGAACACTGAAGCTTTCTTT.

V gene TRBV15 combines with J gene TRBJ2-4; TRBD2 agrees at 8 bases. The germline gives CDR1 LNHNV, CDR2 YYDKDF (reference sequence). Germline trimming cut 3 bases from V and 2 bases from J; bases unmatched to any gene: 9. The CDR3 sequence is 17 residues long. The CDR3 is CATSRSSAGVPKNIQYF. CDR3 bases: TGTGCCACCAGCAGGTCGTCAGCGGGAGTTCCCAAAAACATTCAGTACTTC.

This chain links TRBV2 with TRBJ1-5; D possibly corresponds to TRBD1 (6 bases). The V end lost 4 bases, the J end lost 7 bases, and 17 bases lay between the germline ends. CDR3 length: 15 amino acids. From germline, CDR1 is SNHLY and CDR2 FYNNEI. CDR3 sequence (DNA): TGTGCCAGCAGTGGTGTGCAGGGGAAAGGACAGCCCCAGCATTTT. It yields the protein CASSGVQGKGQPQHF.

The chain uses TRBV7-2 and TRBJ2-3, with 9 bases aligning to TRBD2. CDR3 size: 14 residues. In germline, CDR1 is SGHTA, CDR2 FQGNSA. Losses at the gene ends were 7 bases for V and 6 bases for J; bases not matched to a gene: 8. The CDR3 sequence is CASTRGGGADTQYF. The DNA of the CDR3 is TGTGCCAGCACCCGGGGCGGGGGGGCCGATACGCAGTATTTT.

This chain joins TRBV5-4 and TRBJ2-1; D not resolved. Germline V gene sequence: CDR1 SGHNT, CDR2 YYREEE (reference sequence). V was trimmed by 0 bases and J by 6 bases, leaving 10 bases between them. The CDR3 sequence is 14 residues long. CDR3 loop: CASSLEISINEQFF. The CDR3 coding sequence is TGTGCCAGCAGCTTGGAAATTAGCATCAATGAGCAGTTCTTC.